These 5 T cell receptor beta chains were all obtained from the same sample, sequenced in a study of brain T cells in children with intractable seizures. Clones were sequenced by immunoSEQ multiplex PCR, and TCRdb holds only the in-frame ones, with some missing. Among about 64,000 clones listed, about 96% were seen once. This specimen was peripheral blood, taken at surgery. These TCRs come from a boy under three years old with focal cortical dysplasia and intractable seizures.

CDR3 amino acids: CASSQGVPSGSPEQYF. DNA of the CDR3: TGTGCCAGCAGCCAAGGAGTTCCGAGCGGGAGTCCCGAGCAGTACTTC. This sequence joins TRBV14 and TRBJ2-7; 8 bases agree with TRBD2. There are 16 residues in the CDR3. CDR1 is SGHDN and CDR2 is FVKESK in the germline V gene. V was pared by 1 base and J by 6 bases, with 11 bases of the junction left unmatched.

This CDR3 is CSASDPGLAGGGTDTQYF. CDR3 DNA: TGCAGTGCTAGTGACCCAGGGCTAGCGGGAGGGGGCACAGATACGCAGTATTTT. The chain employs TRBV20-1 and TRBJ2-3; 12 bases agree with TRBD2. CDR1 DFQATT and CDR2 SNEGSKA come from the germline V gene (reference sequence). This CDR3 spans 18 amino acids. With V trimmed by 3 bases and J by 1 base, 11 bases remained unmatched.

This clone came up once. This chain connects TRBV7-2 to TRBJ2-1, with D unclear. V dropped 1 base and J dropped 7 bases, with 11 bases sitting between them. Germline assignment: CDR1 SGHTA and CDR2 FQGNSA. CDR3 length: 14 residues. The CDR3 DNA reads TGTGCCAGCAGCTTAGGGACGGTCTGGAATGAGCAGTTCTTC. Encoded protein: CASSLGTVWNEQFF.

The chain couples TRBV7-9 to TRBJ2-1, with 9 bases aligning to TRBD2. V lost 4 bases and J lost 1; bases outside the gene matches: 8. The CDR3 is 17 residues long. CDR1 is SEHNR and CDR2 is FQNEAQ in the germline V gene (reference sequence). CDR3 in DNA: TGTGCCAGCAGCTCTATGATAGCGGGGGTATCCTACAATGAGCAGTTCTTC. It specifies CASSSMIAGVSYNEQFF.

The J gene is TRBJ2-5, the V gene TRBV7-9; 10 nucleotides agree with TRBD2. Trimming cost V 3 bases and J 3 bases; bases outside gene matches: 1. Per the germline V gene, CDR1 is SEHNR and CDR2 is FQNEAQ (reference sequence). The CDR3 totals 14 residues. Written as DNA, the CDR3 is TGTGCCAGCAGCTTTCTAGCGGGAGAAGAGACCCAGTACTTC. This translates into CASSFLAGEETQYF.